These T cell receptor beta chains were read from a single sample in a study of response to subunit inactivated influenza vaccine. In TCRdb, the RT-PCR reads were re-called with MiXCR into one record per CDR3 protein. The sample consists of just under 550,000 distinct CDR3 sequences, under 30% of them appearing once. These data are also associated with another study on T cells expressing NK-cell markers.

The sequencing here drew on CD4+ T cells sorted from PBMCs, taken approximately 13 days after vaccination. The receptors originated from a man between 50 and 59 years old who received an inactivated influenza vaccine. Both conserved end residues are part of each CDR3. The order of the fields is clone size, J gene, D gene, V gene, CDR3 protein, CDR3 DNA. The D gene is left open where the match is weak. Clone size is not always given. Where it is, it says once, few, many or a class for expanded clones.

many TRBJ2-1 - TRBV5-6 CASSSRGVASYNEQFF TGTGCCAGCAGTTCCAGAGGGGTCGCGTCCTACAATGAGCAGTTCTTC
- TRBJ2-1 - TRBV20-1 CSSQRQVRYNEQFF TGCAGTTCCCAAAGACAGGTCAGGTACAATGAGCAGTTCTTC
few TRBJ1-1 - TRBV28 CASSLPGRLNTEAFF TGTGCCAGCAGTCTCCCCGGTAGGTTGAACACTGAAGCTTTCTTT
- TRBJ2-5 - TRBV12-3/TRBV12-4 CASSFRVDSQETQYF TGTGCCAGCAGTTTCAGGGTAGACAGTCAAGAGACCCAGTACTTC
- TRBJ2-1 - TRBV3-1 CASSQRPSEQFF TGTGCCAGCAGCCAACGACCCAGTGAGCAGTTCTTC
- TRBJ2-1 TRBD2 TRBV20-1 CSARGRLAGAPYNEQFF TGCAGTGCTAGAGGCCGACTAGCGGGGGCCCCCTACAATGAGCAGTTCTTC
- TRBJ2-3 - TRBV7-8 CASSLVELGTDTQYF TGTGCCAGCAGCTTAGTCGAGTTAGGCACAGATACGCAGTATTTT
- TRBJ1-1 TRBD1 TRBV7-2 CASSLPAYRGRGTEAFF TGTGCCAGCAGCTTACCCGCGTACAGGGGGCGAGGCACTGAAGCTTTCTTT
- TRBJ2-1 - TRBV6-2/TRBV6-3 CASSYEGLGEQFF TGTGCCAGCAGTTACGAGGGACTCGGTGAGCAGTTCTTC
- TRBJ2-7 - TRBV5-1 CASRRDNSYEQYF TGCGCCAGCAGAAGGGACAACTCCTACGAGCAGTACTTC
- TRBJ1-6 TRBD1 TRBV4-1 CASSQGHRGRLNSPLHF TGCGCCAGCAGCCAGGGACACAGGGGGCGGCTTAATTCACCCCTCCACTTT
- TRBJ1-2 TRBD1 TRBV5-1 CASRSGTGRRDYGYTF TGCGCCAGCAGATCCGGGACAGGGCGACGTGACTATGGCTACACCTTC
- TRBJ2-5 TRBD2 TRBV7-2 CASSNLAGGQETQYF TGTGCCAGCAGCAACCTAGCGGGGGGCCAAGAGACCCAGTACTTC
- TRBJ1-2 - TRBV20-1 CSATDRARTYGYTF TGCAGTGCTACCGACCGTGCGCGGACCTATGGCTACACCTTC
many TRBJ2-1 TRBD2 TRBV10-3 CAITRGAGVDNEQFF TGTGCCATCACCCGGGGAGCGGGAGTGGACAATGAGCAGTTCTTC
- TRBJ2-7 - TRBV10-3 CAIRTGSEQYF TGTGCCATCAGGACAGGAAGCGAGCAGTACTTC
many TRBJ2-5 - TRBV12-3/TRBV12-4 CASSLAAETQYF TGTGCCAGCAGTTTAGCAGCAGAGACCCAGTACTTC
- TRBJ2-1 - TRBV21-1 CASSPPLAISYNEQFF TGTGCCAGCAGCCCGCCTCTGGCAATTTCCTACAATGAGCAGTTCTTC
- TRBJ2-3 TRBD2 TRBV20-1 CSARSGTSGKTDTQYF TGCAGTGCTAGATCTGGGACTAGCGGGAAGACAGATACGCAGTATTTT
- TRBJ2-7 TRBD2 TRBV20-1 CSAGKTSGSSEQYF TGCAGTGCGGGCAAGACTAGCGGGTCGTCCGAGCAGTACTTC
- TRBJ1-5 - TRBV29-1 CSVVEGPYNQPQHF TGCAGCGTGGTCGAGGGACCGTATAATCAGCCCCAGCATTTT
- TRBJ2-5 TRBD1 TRBV6-1 CASQPTGVETQYF TGTGCCAGTCAGCCTACAGGGGTAGAGACCCAGTACTTC
- TRBJ1-2 - TRBV7-8 CASSSAGLGYGYTF TGTGCCAGCAGCTCCGCGGGACTTGGCTATGGCTACACCTTC
few TRBJ2-2 TRBD1 TRBV11-2 CASSLSDRGVAGELFF TGTGCCAGCAGCTTATCGGACAGGGGGGTAGCCGGGGAGCTGTTTTTT
few TRBJ2-1 TRBD2 TRBV7-2 CASSLAGTSGVNEQFF TGTGCCAGCAGTCTCGCCGGGACTAGCGGGGTGAATGAGCAGTTCTTC
few TRBJ2-5 - TRBV12-3/TRBV12-4 CASRTAAETQYF TGTGCCAGCCGAACAGCGGCGGAGACCCAGTACTTC
- TRBJ1-2 - TRBV6-2/TRBV6-3 CASSYSYSGAPGYGYTF TGTGCCAGCAGTTACTCGTATTCCGGGGCTCCCGGTTATGGCTACACCTTC
- TRBJ2-7 - TRBV5-6 CASSLVLAHEQYF TGTGCCAGCAGCTTGGTACTAGCCCACGAGCAGTACTTC
few TRBJ2-5 TRBD2 TRBV7-8 CASSLVAGGPEETQYF TGTGCCAGCAGCTTAGTGGCGGGAGGGCCGGAGGAGACCCAGTACTTC